A selection of T cell receptor beta chains follows, all from one sample in a study of post-analysis software for immune sequencing data. A single record per CDR3 protein comes from TCRdb applying MiXCR to the PCR reads. The sample lists under 200,000 distinct CDR3 sequences, around 30% occurring once. The sample was blood. The receptors originated from a girl aged 2-17 years with multiple sclerosis. Each CDR3 is given with its conserved first and last residue. Each record gives: CDR3 DNA, CDR3 protein, D gene, J gene, V gene, clone size. A D gene is named only where the DNA matches it firmly. Size values are once, few and many counts, or a class for expanded clones, and some rows have none.

CDR3 DNA: TGTGCCAGCAGCTTACTAGCGGAGGGCTACAATGAGCAGTTCTTC
CDR3 protein: CASSLLAEGYNEQFF
D gene: TRBD2
J gene: TRBJ2-1
V gene: TRBV7-2
clone size: few

CDR3 DNA: TGTGCCAGCAGTGGACTTCTCGAAGAGCAGTACTTC
CDR3 protein: CASSGLLEEQYF
D gene: .
J gene: TRBJ2-5
V gene: TRBV28
clone size: .

CDR3 DNA: TGTGCCAGCTCACCATATCAGGCCCAAGAGACCCAGTACTTC
CDR3 protein: CASSPYQAQETQYF
D gene: .
J gene: TRBJ2-5
V gene: TRBV18
clone size: .

CDR3 DNA: TGTGCCACCGAGCTTGGGTGGGGGGCTGTGGGGACCCAGTACTTC
CDR3 protein: CATELGWGAVGTQYF
D gene: .
J gene: TRBJ2-5
V gene: TRBV15
clone size: .

CDR3 DNA: TGTGCCAGCAGTTACTTTCTAGCGGGGGGCACAGATACGCAGTATTTT
CDR3 protein: CASSYFLAGGTDTQYF
D gene: TRBD2
J gene: TRBJ2-3
V gene: TRBV6-5
clone size: .

CDR3 DNA: TGCAGTGCTAGTCGTCAGTGCTACGAGCAGTACTTC
CDR3 protein: CSASRQCYEQYF
D gene: .
J gene: TRBJ2-7
V gene: TRBV20-1
clone size: .

CDR3 DNA: TGTGCCAGCAGAAGGACTAGCGGGGTTAACTACGAGCAGTACTTC
CDR3 protein: CASRRTSGVNYEQYF
D gene: TRBD2
J gene: TRBJ2-7
V gene: TRBV6-5
clone size: many

CDR3 DNA: TGCAGCGTTGGCGGACCAAGGAACACTGAAGCTTTCTTT
CDR3 protein: CSVGGPRNTEAFF
D gene: .
J gene: TRBJ1-1
V gene: TRBV29-1
clone size: .

CDR3 DNA: TGTGCCAGCAGTTTAGCCAGGCCCTACGAGCAGTACTTC
CDR3 protein: CASSLARPYEQYF
D gene: .
J gene: TRBJ2-7
V gene: TRBV28
clone size: many

CDR3 DNA: TGTGCCAGCAGTACGTCTACCGGGACTAGAAGGGGCAATGAGCAGTTCTTC
CDR3 protein: CASSTSTGTRRGNEQFF
D gene: TRBD2
J gene: TRBJ2-1
V gene: TRBV6-1
clone size: many

CDR3 DNA: TGCAGTGCTCCCCACGCGGGGACCGGGGGTGAAAAACTGTTTTTT
CDR3 protein: CSAPHAGTGGEKLFF
D gene: .
J gene: TRBJ1-4
V gene: TRBV20-1
clone size: .

CDR3 DNA: TGTGCCAGCAGTTTATGGGACGGGGGCGGGGTCGGCACAGATACGCAGTATTTT
CDR3 protein: CASSLWDGGGVGTDTQYF
D gene: .
J gene: TRBJ2-3
V gene: TRBV27
clone size: .

CDR3 DNA: TGTGCCAGCGTTGGAGTTCAAGAGACCCAGTACTTC
CDR3 protein: CASVGVQETQYF
D gene: .
J gene: TRBJ2-5
V gene: TRBV28
clone size: many

CDR3 DNA: TGTGCCAGCAGTCTTAGGATGGCCGGACAGGGGGACTTGAGCAATCAGCCCCAGCATTTT
CDR3 protein: CASSLRMAGQGDLSNQPQHF
D gene: TRBD1
J gene: TRBJ1-5
V gene: TRBV7-8
clone size: many

CDR3 DNA: TGTGCCAGCAGCCAGAACGATCAGCCCCAGCATTTT
CDR3 protein: CASSQNDQPQHF
D gene: .
J gene: TRBJ1-5
V gene: TRBV3-1
clone size: .

CDR3 DNA: TGTGCCAGCAGCGCCCGAGGATTCGACTACAATGAGCAGTACTTC
CDR3 protein: CASSARGFDYNEQYF
D gene: .
J gene: TRBJ2-7
V gene: TRBV11-1
clone size: .

CDR3 DNA: TGTGCCAGCAGTTTAGCCTGGACAGGGAATGGCTACACCTTC
CDR3 protein: CASSLAWTGNGYTF
D gene: TRBD1
J gene: TRBJ1-2
V gene: TRBV28
clone size: .

CDR3 DNA: TGCGCCAGCAGCGCGGGCTTGGCGGATGGCGAGCAGTACTTC
CDR3 protein: CASSAGLADGEQYF
D gene: .
J gene: TRBJ2-7
V gene: TRBV5-1
clone size: few

CDR3 DNA: TGCGCCAGCAGTGGCCCCGGGACAGGGGCCTACGAGCAGTACTTC
CDR3 protein: CASSGPGTGAYEQYF
D gene: TRBD1
J gene: TRBJ2-7
V gene: TRBV10-2
clone size: many

CDR3 DNA: TGTGCCAGCAACTTGGTCGGGGGTGGCTACACCTTC
CDR3 protein: CASNLVGGGYTF
D gene: .
J gene: TRBJ1-2
V gene: TRBV5-5
clone size: .

CDR3 DNA: TGTGCCAGCAGGGCGGCCAACGTCCTGACTTTC
CDR3 protein: CASRAANVLTF
D gene: .
J gene: TRBJ2-6
V gene: TRBV6-1
clone size: many

CDR3 DNA: TGCGCCAGCAGCTTGGACACGAACACTGAAGCTTTCTTT
CDR3 protein: CASSLDTNTEAFF
D gene: .
J gene: TRBJ1-1
V gene: TRBV5-1
clone size: .

CDR3 DNA: TGTGCCAGGTTACAGGGGAGGCATGGCTACACCTTC
CDR3 protein: CARLQGRHGYTF
D gene: TRBD1
J gene: TRBJ1-2
V gene: TRBV30
clone size: .

CDR3 DNA: TGCGCCAGCAGCTTTTTGGGCTACGAGCAGTACTTC
CDR3 protein: CASSFLGYEQYF
D gene: .
J gene: TRBJ2-7
V gene: TRBV5-1
clone size: many

CDR3 DNA: TGTGCCAGCTCACCACCGTCAGGGTTGGGCGAGCAGTACTTC
CDR3 protein: CASSPPSGLGEQYF
D gene: .
J gene: TRBJ2-7
V gene: TRBV18
clone size: many

CDR3 DNA: TGTGCCAGCAGCACAATAGGGACAGGGGGCGATCAGCCCCAGCATTTT
CDR3 protein: CASSTIGTGGDQPQHF
D gene: TRBD1
J gene: TRBJ1-5
V gene: TRBV7-9
clone size: few